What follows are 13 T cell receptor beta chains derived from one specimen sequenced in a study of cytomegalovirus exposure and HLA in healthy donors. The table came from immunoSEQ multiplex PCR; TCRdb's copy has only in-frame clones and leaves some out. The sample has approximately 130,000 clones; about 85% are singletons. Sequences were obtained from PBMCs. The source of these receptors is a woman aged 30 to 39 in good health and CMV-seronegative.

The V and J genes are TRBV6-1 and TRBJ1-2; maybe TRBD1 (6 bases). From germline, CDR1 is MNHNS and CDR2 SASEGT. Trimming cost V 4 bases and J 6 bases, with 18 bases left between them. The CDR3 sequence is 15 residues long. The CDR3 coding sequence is TGTGCCAGCAGTGGCCGGCAGGGGCGGGTCCATGGCTACACCTTC. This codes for CASSGRQGRVHGYTF.

CDR3 region: CSVEIGTAKDYEQYF. The CDR3, as DNA: TGCAGCGTTGAAATAGGCACAGCTAAAGACTACGAGCAGTACTTC. This chain connects TRBV29-1 to TRBJ2-7; D is undetermined. This CDR3 contains 15 residues. The germline V gene has CDR1 SQVTM and CDR2 ANQGSEA. V gave up 2 bases and J gave up 3 bases, with 17 bases separating them.

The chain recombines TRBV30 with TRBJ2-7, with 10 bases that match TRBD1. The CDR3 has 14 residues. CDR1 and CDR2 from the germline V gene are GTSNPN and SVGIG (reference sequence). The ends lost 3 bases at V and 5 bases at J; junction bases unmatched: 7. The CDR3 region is CAWSAVTGGDEQYF. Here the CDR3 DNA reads TGTGCCTGGAGCGCCGTGACAGGGGGCGACGAGCAGTACTTC.

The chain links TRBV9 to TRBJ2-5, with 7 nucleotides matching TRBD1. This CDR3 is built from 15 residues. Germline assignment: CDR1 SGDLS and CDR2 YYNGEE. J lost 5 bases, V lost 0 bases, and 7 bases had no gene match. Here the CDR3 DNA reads TGTGCCAGCAGCGTAGGTAGGGGGCGCGTGGAGACCCAGTACTTC. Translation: CASSVGRGRVETQYF.

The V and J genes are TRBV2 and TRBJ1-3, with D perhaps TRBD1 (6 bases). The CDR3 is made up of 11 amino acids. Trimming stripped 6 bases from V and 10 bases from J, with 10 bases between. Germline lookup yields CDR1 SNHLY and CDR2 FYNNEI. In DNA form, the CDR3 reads TGTGCCAGCAGCACGGACAGAACCATATATTTT. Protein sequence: CASSTDRTIYF.

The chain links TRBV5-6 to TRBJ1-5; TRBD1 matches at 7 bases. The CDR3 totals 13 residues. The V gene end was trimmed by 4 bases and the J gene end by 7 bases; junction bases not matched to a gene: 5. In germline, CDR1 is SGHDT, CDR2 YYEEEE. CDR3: CASSQRQGQPQHF. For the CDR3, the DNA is TGTGCCAGCAGCCAAAGACAGGGACAGCCCCAGCATTTT.

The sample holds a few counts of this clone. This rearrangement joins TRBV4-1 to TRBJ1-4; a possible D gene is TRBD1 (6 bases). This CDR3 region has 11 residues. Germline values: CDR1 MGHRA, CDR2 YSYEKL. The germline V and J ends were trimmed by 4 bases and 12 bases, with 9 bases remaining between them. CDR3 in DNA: TGCGCCAGCAGCCCAGGGGTTGAACTGTTTTTT. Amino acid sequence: CASSPGVELFF.

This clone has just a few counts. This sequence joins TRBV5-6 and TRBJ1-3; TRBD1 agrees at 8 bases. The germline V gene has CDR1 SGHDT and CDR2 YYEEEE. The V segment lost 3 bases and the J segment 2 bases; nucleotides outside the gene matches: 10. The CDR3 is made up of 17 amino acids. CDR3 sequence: CASSSLGQGNPGNTIYF. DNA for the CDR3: TGTGCCAGCAGCTCCCTCGGACAGGGTAACCCTGGAAACACCATATATTTT. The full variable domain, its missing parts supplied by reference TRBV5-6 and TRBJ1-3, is DAGVTQSPTHLIKTRGQQVTLRCSPKSGHDTVSWYQQALGQGPQFIFQYYEEEERQRGNFPDRFSGHQFPNYSSELNVNALLLGDSALYLCASSSLGQGNPGNTIYFGEGSWLTVV.

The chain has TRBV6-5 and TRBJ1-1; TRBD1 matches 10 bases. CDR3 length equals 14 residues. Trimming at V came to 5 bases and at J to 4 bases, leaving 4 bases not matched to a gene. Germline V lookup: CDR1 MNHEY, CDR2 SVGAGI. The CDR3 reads CASSRQGASTEAFF. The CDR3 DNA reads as TGTGCCAGCAGTCGACAGGGGGCGAGCACTGAAGCTTTCTTT.

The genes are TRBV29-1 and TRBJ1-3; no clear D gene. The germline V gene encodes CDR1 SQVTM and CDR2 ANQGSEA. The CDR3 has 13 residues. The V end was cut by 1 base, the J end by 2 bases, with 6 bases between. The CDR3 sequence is CSVEVHTGNTIYF. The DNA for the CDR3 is TGCAGCGTTGAAGTACACACTGGAAACACCATATATTTT.

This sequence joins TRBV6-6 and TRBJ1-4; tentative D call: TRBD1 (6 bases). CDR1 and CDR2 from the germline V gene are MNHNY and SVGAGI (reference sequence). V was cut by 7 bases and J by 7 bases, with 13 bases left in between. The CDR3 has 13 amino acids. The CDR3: CASTQGYTEKLFF. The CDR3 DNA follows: TGTGCCAGCACCCAGGGGTATACTGAAAAACTGTTTTTT.

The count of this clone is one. The CDR3 reads CASSYPPDRGNSPLHF. The CDR3 nucleotides read TGTGCCAGCAGTTACCCGCCGGACAGGGGTAATTCACCCCTCCACTTT. V usage is TRBV6-6 and J usage is TRBJ1-6; 9 nucleotides line up with TRBD1. Trimming cost V 2 bases and J 6 bases; bases outside gene matches: 5. CDR1 and CDR2 (germline): MNHNY, SVGAGI (reference sequence). CDR3 length equals 16 residues.

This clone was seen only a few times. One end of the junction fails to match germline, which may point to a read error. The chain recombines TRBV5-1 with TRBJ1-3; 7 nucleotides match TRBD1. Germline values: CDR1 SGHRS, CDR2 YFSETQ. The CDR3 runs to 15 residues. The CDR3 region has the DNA TGCGCCAGCAGCCAGGACAGGCCATCTGGAGACACCATATATTTT. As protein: CASSQDRPSGDTIYF.